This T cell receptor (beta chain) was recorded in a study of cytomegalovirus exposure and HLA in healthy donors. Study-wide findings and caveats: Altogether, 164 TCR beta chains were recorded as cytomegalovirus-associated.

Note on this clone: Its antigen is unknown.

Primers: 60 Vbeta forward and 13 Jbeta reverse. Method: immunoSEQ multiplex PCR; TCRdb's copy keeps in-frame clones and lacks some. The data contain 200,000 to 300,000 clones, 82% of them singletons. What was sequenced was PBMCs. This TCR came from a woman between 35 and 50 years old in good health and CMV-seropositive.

CDR3 DNA sequence: TGTGCCAGCAGCGTCGGATACTACCGCGGCTACGAGCAGTACTTC. It codes for CASSVGYYRGYEQYF. This rearrangement joins TRBV9 to TRBJ2-7; no clear D. This CDR3 is built from 15 residues. Trimming removed 2 bases from V and 3 bases from J, with 15 bases in between. CDR1 SGDLS and CDR2 YYNGEE come from the germline V gene. Complete variable domain (other parts from reference TRBV9 and TRBJ2-7): DSGVTQTPKHLITATGQRVTLRCSPRSGDLSVYWYQQSLDQGLQFLIQYYNGEERAKGNILERFSAQQFPDLHSELNLSSLELGDSALYFCASSVGYYRGYEQYFGPGTRLTVT.